Shown below are 19 T cell receptor beta chains from a single sample sequenced in a study of tumor-infiltrating lymphocytes in primary liver carcinoma. Using a constant-region primer together with ProtoScript II reverse transcriptase, TCR beta cDNA was made from 450 to 600 ng of total RNA. Nested multiplex PCR, run for three rounds with slightly modified ARM-PCR, yielded TCR beta libraries. Investigators reported that the first two PCR rounds, at 10 cycles each, used TRBV1-TRBV30 forward primers with a C-beta reverse primer. Each CDR3 protein gets one entry after TCRdb re-called the multiplex PCR reads with MiXCR. Of tens of thousands of distinct CDR3 sequences listed, roughly 80% are singletons. Unsorted bulk tissue of roughly 18-32 mg yielded co-extracted RNA and DNA. The specimen was tumor-adjacent normal liver tissue. Receptors originate from a woman aged 30 to 39 with primary liver carcinoma and hepatitis B virus infection.

As regards this clonotype: At one boundary the junction diverges from the germline segment, which might be a read error. The chain combines TRBV2 with TRBJ2-7, with 7 nucleotides matching TRBD1. The CDR3 loop spans 13 amino acids. The germline CDR1 and CDR2 sequences are SNHLY and FYNNEI. In DNA form, the CDR3 reads TGTGCCAGCAAGGGGACAGTGGAATACGAGCAGTATTTC. Its protein product is CASKGTVEYEQYF.

This clonotype was detected once. The chain joins TRBV6-6 to TRBJ2-1; D perhaps matches TRBD2 (6 bases). This CDR3 is built from 17 residues. The germline CDR1 and CDR2 sequences are MNHNY and SVGAGI (reference sequence). With 4 bases removed from V and 7 bases from J, the gap between germline ends came to 23 bases. CDR3 nucleotides: TGTGCCAGCAGTTTCGGGTCCCCCGGGGGAAATCCGAATGAGCAGTTCTTC. Encoded protein: CASSFGSPGGNPNEQFF.

This clonotype showed up many times. The chain joins TRBV6-2 or TRBV6-3 to TRBJ2-1; no definite D call. V was trimmed by 1 base and J by 9 bases, leaving 13 bases between them. There are 14 residues in the CDR3. Germline CDR1 is MNHEY and CDR2 is SVGEGT. The CDR3 coding sequence is TGTGCCAGCAGTTACTACGGCCCCGAGTTTGAGCAGTTCTTC. Protein sequence: CASSYYGPEFEQFF.

Notes on this clonotype: In this CDR3 the conserved last residue, phenylalanine or tryptophan, is missing, so a read error is likely. This chain links TRBV12-3 or TRBV12-4 with TRBJ2-5, with D tentatively TRBD2 (5 bases). CDR3 length equals 14 residues. CDR3 in DNA: TGTGCAAGCAGTTTACCCGCTAGCCGAGAGACCCAGTACTTG. Translated: CASSLPASRETQYL.

In this sample, this clonotype turned up a few times. The chain links TRBV11-2 to TRBJ2-7, with D possibly being TRBD2 (6 bases). Trimming removed 3 bases at V and 9 bases at J, with 24 bases between. Germline CDR1 reads SGHAT; CDR2 reads FQNNGV. This CDR3 comprises 16 residues. CDR3 bases: TGTGCCAGCAGCTTCGGATGGAGGGCCTTATGGCGCGTGCAGTACTTC. Translated: CASSFGWRALWRVQYF.

Notes on this clonotype: Likely a read error: the CDR3 ends without its conserved phenylalanine or tryptophan. The rearrangement uses TRBV29-1 and TRBJ1-5; tentative D call: TRBD1 (5 bases). The germline CDR1 and CDR2 sequences are SQVTM and ANQGSEA. V gave up 7 bases and J gave up 10 bases, with 20 bases separating them. This CDR3 comprises 13 residues. CDR3 nucleotide sequence: TGCAGCGCGGGGGGGAGCCCAGACGGTCCCCAGCATCTT. It yields the protein CSAGGSPDGPQHL.

This chain links TRBV11-2 with TRBJ2-3; D is possibly TRBD2 (6 bases). Germline loops: CDR1 SGHAT, CDR2 FQNNGV. This CDR3 spans 16 amino acids. V lost 2 bases to trimming and J lost 0 bases, with 12 bases between them. Here the CDR3 reads CASSLSGGTSTDTQYF. CDR3 nucleotides: TGTGCCAGCAGCTTATCCGGAGGGACTAGCACAGATACGCAGTATTTT.

Remarks on this clonotype: No conserved phenylalanine or tryptophan is present at the end of the CDR3, so a read error is the likely explanation. The DNA is left out, because the CDR3 cannot be placed on it with certainty; the CDR3 is given as TCRdb lists it. The CDR3 reads CASSQGRDYEQYL. V usage is TRBV4-3 and J usage is TRBJ2-7. Termini included, the CDR3 measures 13 amino acids. Germline CDR1 is LGHNA and CDR2 is YSLEER.

This clonotype was recorded many times. The chain has TRBV7-9 and TRBJ1-6; tentative D call: TRBD1 (5 bases). This CDR3 spans 16 amino acids. Germline CDR1 reads SEHNR; CDR2 reads FQNEAQ (reference sequence). Trimming left V 6 bases short and J 7 bases short, with 19 bases between. CDR3 amino acids: CASRPLGGADNSPLHF. The DNA for the CDR3 is TGTGCCAGCAGGCCCCTGGGTGGGGCCGACAATTCACCCCTCCACTTT.

Ten or more counts support this clonotype. The chain recombines TRBV28 with TRBJ2-7, with 11 bases fitting TRBD2. With 6 bases clipped from V and 7 bases from J, the junction kept 11 bases outside the gene matches. Germline CDR1 reads MDHEN; CDR2 reads SYDVKM. The CDR3 consists of 15 residues. This CDR3 reads CASRTATSGTTEQYF. The CDR3 DNA reads TGTGCCAGCAGGACAGCGACTAGCGGGACTACGGAGCAGTACTTC.

Turning to this clonotype: Compared with germline, one end of the junction differs, possibly owing to a read error. The J gene is TRBJ1-2, the V gene TRBV11-2; D gene unclear. In germline, CDR1 is SGHAT, CDR2 FQNNGV. This CDR3 spans 14 amino acids. The CDR3 DNA follows: TGTGTCAGCAGCCCCGGTGGTACAGTAGTTGGCTACACCTTC. Amino acids: CVSSPGGTVVGYTF.

A remark on this clonotype: At one end, the junction sequence differs from germline, possibly due to a read error. V gene TRBV28 combines with J gene TRBJ2-7; TRBD2 matches 14 bases. Germline V CDR1 and CDR2: MDHEN, SYDVKM. The CDR3 loop spans 15 amino acids. CDR3 sequence reads: CSSSLTSGGAYEQYF. The CDR3 nucleotides read TGTTCCAGCAGTTTGACTAGCGGGGGGGCCTACGAGCAGTACTTC. Full variable domain (outside the CDR3, taken from reference TRBV28 and TRBJ2-7): DVKVTQSSRYLVKRTGEKVFLECVQDMDHENMFWYRQDPGLGLRLIYFSYDVKMKEKGDIPEGYSVSREKKERFSLILESASTNQTSMYLCSSSLTSGGAYEQYFGPGTRLTVT.

The chain recombines TRBV29-1 with TRBJ2-7, with D hard to call. V lost 6 bases to trimming and J lost 2 bases, with 17 bases between them. CDR3 length: 14 residues. Per the germline V gene, CDR1 is SQVTM and CDR2 is ANQGSEA. In nucleotides, the CDR3 is TGCAGCGTCGTCTGTGGCGTGCGTCCCTACGAGCAGTACTTC. Its protein product is CSVVCGVRPYEQYF.

The CDR3 is CASSVGTGGDVQYF. The CDR3, as DNA: TGTGCCAGCAGCGTCGGTACGGGAGGGGACGTGCAATACTTC. The V and J genes are TRBV9 and TRBJ2-7; 8 bases align to TRBD2. The trim removed 2 bases at V and 13 bases at J, leaving 14 bases unmatched. Germline V gives CDR1 SGDLS, CDR2 YYNGEE. There are 14 residues in the CDR3.

In nucleotides, the CDR3 is TGCGCCAGCAAGCAAGGGCTACAGGGAATGAACACTGAAGCTTTCTTT. Translation gives CASKQGLQGMNTEAFF. V is TRBV4-3 and J is TRBJ1-1; maybe TRBD1 (6 bases). The length of the CDR3 is 16 residues. Trimming left V 7 bases short and J 0 bases short, with 18 bases between. Germline V gene lookup returns CDR1 LGHNA and CDR2 YSLEER.

On this clonotype: A read error may produce the germline difference seen at one junction end. The chain joins TRBV4-1 to TRBJ1-3, with unresolved D. This CDR3 contains 14 residues. The germline CDR1 and CDR2 sequences are MGHRA and YSYEKL. This chain's CDR3 is CANSHLTAGNTIYF. The CDR3 nucleotides are TGCGCCAACAGCCATCTAACAGCCGGAAACACCATATATTTC.

CDR3 bases: TGTGCCAGCAGTCAGGGGTTGCAATACTTTACCTACGAGCAGTACTTC. It specifies CASSQGLQYFTYEQYF. This rearrangement joins TRBV6-5 to TRBJ2-7; a weak D match, TRBD1 (6 bases). The CDR3 extends over 16 amino acids. Germline lookup yields CDR1 MNHEY and CDR2 SVGAGI. V gave up 5 bases and J gave up 2 bases, with 19 bases separating them.

A word on this clonotype: At one of its ends the junction is not consistent with the germline gene, which may arise from a read error. The rearrangement uses TRBV6-5 and TRBJ2-1, with 7 bases lining up with TRBD2. The germline CDR1 and CDR2 sequences are MNHEY and SVGAGI. CDR3 size: 13 residues. The CDR3 region is CASKQGGFNEKFF. The CDR3 DNA reads TGTGCCAGCAAGCAGGGAGGGTTCAATGAGAAGTTCTTC.

This clonotype came up a few times. Just one base apart from a much larger clone, this may be a read error. This chain connects TRBV7-9 to TRBJ1-1; D perhaps matches TRBD1 (6 bases). The ends were cut back, 1 base at V and 10 bases at J, with 13 bases in the middle. This CDR3 is built from 13 residues. Looked up from germline, CDR1 is SEHNR and CDR2 is FQNEAQ (reference sequence). CDR3 nucleotide sequence: TGTGCCAGCAGCTTAGGAGTAGGGGGTACAGCTTTCTTT. It yields the protein CASSLGVGGTAFF.